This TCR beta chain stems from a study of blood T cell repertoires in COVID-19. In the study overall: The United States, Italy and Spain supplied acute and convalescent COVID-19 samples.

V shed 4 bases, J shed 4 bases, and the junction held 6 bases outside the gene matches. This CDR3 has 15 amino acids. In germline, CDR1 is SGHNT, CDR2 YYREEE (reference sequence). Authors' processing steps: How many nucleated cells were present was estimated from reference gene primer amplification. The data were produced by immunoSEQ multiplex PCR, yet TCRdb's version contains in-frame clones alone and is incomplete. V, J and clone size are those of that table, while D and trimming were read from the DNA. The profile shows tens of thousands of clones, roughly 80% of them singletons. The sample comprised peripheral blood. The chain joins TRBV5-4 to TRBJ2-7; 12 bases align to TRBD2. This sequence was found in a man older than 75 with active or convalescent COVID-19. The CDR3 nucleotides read TGTGCCAGCAGCCCCCGGACTAGCGGGGCGTACGAGCAGTACTTC. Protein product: CASSPRTSGAYEQYF.